Reported below is one T cell receptor beta chain. V was pared by 3 bases and J by 6 bases, with 4 bases of the junction left unmatched. Germline CDR1 and CDR2: SEHNR and FQNEAQ (reference sequence). The length of the CDR3 is 14 residues. The data were produced by immunoSEQ multiplex PCR, yet TCRdb's version contains in-frame clones alone and is incomplete. The data contain about 63,000 clones, around 87% of them singletons. The entry originates in a study of control samples from healthy donors and cancer patients. The rearrangement uses TRBV7-9 and TRBJ2-2; the match to TRBD1 covers 7 bases. This receptor was taken from a woman aged 55-69 years with lung cancer. Sequencing was performed on PBMCs. CDR3 amino acids: CASSFTQGPGELFF. Here the CDR3 DNA reads TGTGCCAGCAGCTTTACACAGGGGCCCGGGGAGCTGTTTTTT.